This T cell receptor beta chain was sequenced in a study of post-analysis software for immune sequencing data. Findings and caveats of the study: Several TRBV segments occurring more often in patients than controls included TRBV5-6, TRBV5-1 and TRBV20-1.

Concerning this clonotype: Its antigen is currently unknown.

The TCR beta cDNA libraries contained unique molecular identifiers. TCRdb re-derived calls from the PCR reads in MiXCR, one entry per CDR3 protein. The data contain approximately 350,000 distinct CDR3 sequences, about a third of them singletons. This CDR3 has 13 amino acids. Trimming pared 6 bases from V and 8 bases from J, leaving 16 bases between. The germline gives CDR1 SQVTM, CDR2 ANQGSEA. The V gene is TRBV29-1, the J gene TRBJ1-4, with D possibly TRBD1 on 6 matching bases. Specimen: blood. The sequence derives from a girl between 10 and 17 years old with multiple sclerosis. The CDR3 protein is CSVWTVPEEKLFF. The CDR3 DNA is TGCAGCGTATGGACAGTCCCCGAAGAAAAACTGTTTTTT.